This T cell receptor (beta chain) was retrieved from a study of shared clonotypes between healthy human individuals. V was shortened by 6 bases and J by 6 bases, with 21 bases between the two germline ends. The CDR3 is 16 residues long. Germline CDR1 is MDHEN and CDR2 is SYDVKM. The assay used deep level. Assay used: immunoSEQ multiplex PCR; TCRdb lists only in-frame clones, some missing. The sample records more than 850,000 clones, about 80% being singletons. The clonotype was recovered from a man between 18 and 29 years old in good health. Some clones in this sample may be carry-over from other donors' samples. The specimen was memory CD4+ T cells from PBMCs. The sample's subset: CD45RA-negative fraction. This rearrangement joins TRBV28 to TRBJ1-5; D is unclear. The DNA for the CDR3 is TGTGCCAGCAGGACTCTCCAAGGAGGCCGGGGTCAGCCCCAGCATTTT. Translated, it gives CASRTLQGGRGQPQHF.